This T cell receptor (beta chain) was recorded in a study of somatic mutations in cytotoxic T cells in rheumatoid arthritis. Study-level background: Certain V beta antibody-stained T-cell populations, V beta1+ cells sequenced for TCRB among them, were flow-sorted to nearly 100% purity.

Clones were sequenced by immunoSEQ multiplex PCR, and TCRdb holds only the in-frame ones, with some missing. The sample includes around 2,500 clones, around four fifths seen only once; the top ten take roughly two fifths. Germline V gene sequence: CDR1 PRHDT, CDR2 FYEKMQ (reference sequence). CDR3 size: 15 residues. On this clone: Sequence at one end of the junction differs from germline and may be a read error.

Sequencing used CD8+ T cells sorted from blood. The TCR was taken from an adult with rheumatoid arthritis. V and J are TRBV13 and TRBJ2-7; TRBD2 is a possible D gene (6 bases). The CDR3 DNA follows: TGTGCCAGCAGCCTAGGGGCGGGGTTTACCTACGAGCAGTACTTC. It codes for CASSLGAGFTYEQYF.